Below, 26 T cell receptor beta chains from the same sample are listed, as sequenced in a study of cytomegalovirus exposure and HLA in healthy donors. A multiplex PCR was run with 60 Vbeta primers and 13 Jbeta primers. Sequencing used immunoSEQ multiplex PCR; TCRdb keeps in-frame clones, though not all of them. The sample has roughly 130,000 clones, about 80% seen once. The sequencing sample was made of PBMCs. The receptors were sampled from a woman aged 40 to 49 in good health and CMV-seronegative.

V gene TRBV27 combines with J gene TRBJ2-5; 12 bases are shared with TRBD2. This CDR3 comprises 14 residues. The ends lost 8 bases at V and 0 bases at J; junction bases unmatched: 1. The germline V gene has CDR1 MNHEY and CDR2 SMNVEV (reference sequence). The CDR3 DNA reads TGTGCCAGCGGGACTAGCGGGTACCAAGAGACCCAGTACTTC. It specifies CASGTSGYQETQYF.

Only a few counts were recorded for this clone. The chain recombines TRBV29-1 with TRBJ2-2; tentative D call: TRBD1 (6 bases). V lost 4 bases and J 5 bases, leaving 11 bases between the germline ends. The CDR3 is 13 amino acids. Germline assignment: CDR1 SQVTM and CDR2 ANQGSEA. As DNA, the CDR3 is TGCAGCGTTGGTGGGACACTTACCGGGGAGCTGTTTTTT. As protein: CSVGGTLTGELFF.

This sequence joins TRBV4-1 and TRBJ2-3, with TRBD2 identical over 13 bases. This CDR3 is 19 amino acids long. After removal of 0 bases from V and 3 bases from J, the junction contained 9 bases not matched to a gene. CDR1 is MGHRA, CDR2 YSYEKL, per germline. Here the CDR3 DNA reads TGCGCCAGCAGCCAAGAAGTAGGACTAGCGGGAGTCGGGACAGATACGCAGTATTTT. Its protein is CASSQEVGLAGVGTDTQYF.

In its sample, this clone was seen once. CDR3 nucleotides: TGTGCCAGCAGCGGAGGACAGGGGGCATGGGAGCAGTACTTC. Its translation is CASSGGQGAWEQYF. The chain employs TRBV7-9 and TRBJ2-7; 11 bases agree with TRBD1. The germline V gene has CDR1 SEHNR and CDR2 FQNEAQ (reference sequence). Trimming took 5 bases from V and 7 from J; bases not matched to a gene: 7. The CDR3 totals 14 residues. The full variable domain, in which reference TRBV7-9 and TRBJ2-7 provide the parts outside the CDR3, is DTGVSQNPRHKITKRGQNVTFRCDPISEHNRLYWYRQTLGQGPEFLTYFQNEAQLEKSRLLSDRFSAERPKGSFSTLEIQRTEQGDSAMYLCASSGGQGAWEQYFGPGTRLTVT.

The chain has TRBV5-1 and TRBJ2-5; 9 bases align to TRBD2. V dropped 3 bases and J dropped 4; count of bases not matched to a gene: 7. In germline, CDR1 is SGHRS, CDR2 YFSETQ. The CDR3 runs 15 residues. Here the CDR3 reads CASSWVAGVGETQYF. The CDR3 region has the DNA TGCGCCAGCAGCTGGGTAGCGGGAGTTGGAGAGACCCAGTACTTC.

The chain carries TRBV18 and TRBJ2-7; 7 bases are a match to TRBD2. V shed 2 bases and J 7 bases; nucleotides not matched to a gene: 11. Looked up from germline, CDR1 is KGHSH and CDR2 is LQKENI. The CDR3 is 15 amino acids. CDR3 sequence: CASSPSGGSGWEQYF. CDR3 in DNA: TGTGCCAGCTCACCAAGCGGCGGGAGCGGGTGGGAGCAGTACTTC.

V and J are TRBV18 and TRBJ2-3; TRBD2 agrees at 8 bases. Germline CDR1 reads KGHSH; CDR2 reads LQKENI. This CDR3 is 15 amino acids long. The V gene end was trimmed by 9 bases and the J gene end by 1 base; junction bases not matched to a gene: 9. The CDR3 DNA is TGTGCCAGTCACTTTTCGACTAGCGGCACAGATACGCAGTATTTT. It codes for CASHFSTSGTDTQYF.

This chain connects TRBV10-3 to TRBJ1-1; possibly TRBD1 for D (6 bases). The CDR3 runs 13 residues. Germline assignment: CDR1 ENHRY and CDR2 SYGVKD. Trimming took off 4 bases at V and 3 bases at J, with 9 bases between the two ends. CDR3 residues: CAISGGGYTEAFF. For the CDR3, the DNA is TGTGCCATCAGTGGGGGGGGCTACACTGAAGCTTTCTTT.

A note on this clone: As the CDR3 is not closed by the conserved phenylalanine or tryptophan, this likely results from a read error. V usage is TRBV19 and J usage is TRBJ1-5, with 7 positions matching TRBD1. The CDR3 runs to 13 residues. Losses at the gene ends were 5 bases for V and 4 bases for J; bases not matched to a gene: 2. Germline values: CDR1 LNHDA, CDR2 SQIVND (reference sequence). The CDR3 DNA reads TGTGCCAGTAGTGGGGACAGAAATCAGCCCCAGCATCTT. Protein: CASSGDRNQPQHL.

The DNA for the CDR3 is TGTGCCAGAAGGCAACCCCCCGGACAGGCGTTGGATACGCAGTATTTT. This translates into CARRQPPGQALDTQYF. The chain couples TRBV5-3 to TRBJ2-3, with 7 bases identical to TRBD1. TRBV5-3 is reported as an ORF; its role is uncertain. Germline trimming cut 5 bases from V and 6 bases from J; bases unmatched to any gene: 15. The CDR3 is 16 amino acids.

Here the CDR3 DNA reads TGTGCCAGTAGTATAGTGGCCTCCTACGAGCAGTACTTC. Its translation is CASSIVASYEQYF. The chain links TRBV19 to TRBJ2-7; D is undetermined. V was cut by 1 base and J by 0 bases, with 4 bases left in between. Germline assignment: CDR1 LNHDA and CDR2 SQIVND (reference sequence). The CDR3 covers 13 residues.

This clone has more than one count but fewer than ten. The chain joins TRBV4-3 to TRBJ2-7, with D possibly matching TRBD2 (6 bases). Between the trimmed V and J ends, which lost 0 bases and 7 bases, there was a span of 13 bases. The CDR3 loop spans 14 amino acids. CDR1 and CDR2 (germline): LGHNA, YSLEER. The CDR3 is CASSQESGVGEQYF. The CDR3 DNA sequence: TGCGCCAGCAGCCAAGAATCGGGAGTTGGGGAGCAGTACTTC.

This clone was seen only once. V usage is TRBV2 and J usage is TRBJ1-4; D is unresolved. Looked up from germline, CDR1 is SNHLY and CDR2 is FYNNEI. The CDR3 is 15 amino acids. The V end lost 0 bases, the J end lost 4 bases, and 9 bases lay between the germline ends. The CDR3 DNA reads TGTGCCAGCAGTGAAGCGGCAGATTATAATGAAAAACTGTTTTTT. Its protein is CASSEAADYNEKLFF.

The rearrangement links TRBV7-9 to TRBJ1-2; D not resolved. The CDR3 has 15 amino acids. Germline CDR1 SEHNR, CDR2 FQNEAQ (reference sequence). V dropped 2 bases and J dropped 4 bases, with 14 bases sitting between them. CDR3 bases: TGTGCCAGCAGCTTAATGTCGTTGGCATCCTATGGCTACACCTTC. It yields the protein CASSLMSLASYGYTF. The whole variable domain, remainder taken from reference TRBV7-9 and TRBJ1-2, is DTGVSQNPRHKITKRGQNVTFRCDPISEHNRLYWYRQTLGQGPEFLTYFQNEAQLEKSRLLSDRFSAERPKGSFSTLEIQRTEQGDSAMYLCASSLMSLASYGYTFGSGTRLTVV.

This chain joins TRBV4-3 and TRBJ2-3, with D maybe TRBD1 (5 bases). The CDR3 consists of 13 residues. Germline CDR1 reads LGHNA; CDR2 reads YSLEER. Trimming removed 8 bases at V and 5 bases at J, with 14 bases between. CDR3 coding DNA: TGCGCCAGCGGTCCAGGGAAAGAAGATACGCAGTATTTT. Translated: CASGPGKEDTQYF.

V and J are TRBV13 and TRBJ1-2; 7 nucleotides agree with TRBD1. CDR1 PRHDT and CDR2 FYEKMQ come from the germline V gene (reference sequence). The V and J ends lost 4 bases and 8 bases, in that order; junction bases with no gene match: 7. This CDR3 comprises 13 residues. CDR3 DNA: TGTGCCAGCAGCTCCGGGACAGTTAAGGGCTACACCTTC. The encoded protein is CASSSGTVKGYTF.

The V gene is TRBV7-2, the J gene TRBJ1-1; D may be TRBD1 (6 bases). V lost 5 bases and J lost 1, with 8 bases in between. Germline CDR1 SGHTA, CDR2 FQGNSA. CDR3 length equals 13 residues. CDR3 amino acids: CASSPTGNTEAFF. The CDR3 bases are TGTGCCAGCAGCCCGACAGGGAACACTGAAGCTTTCTTT.

CDR3 sequence reads: CASSGQGAHSGNTIYF. Here the CDR3 DNA reads TGTGCCAGCAGCGGACAGGGGGCACACTCTGGAAACACCATATATTTT. V gene TRBV5-6 combines with J gene TRBJ1-3; 11 bases agree with TRBD1. The CDR3 contains 16 residues. CDR1 and CDR2 from the germline V gene are SGHDT and YYEEEE. The junction had 3 bases not matched to a gene; V was cut back by 4 bases and J by 0 bases.

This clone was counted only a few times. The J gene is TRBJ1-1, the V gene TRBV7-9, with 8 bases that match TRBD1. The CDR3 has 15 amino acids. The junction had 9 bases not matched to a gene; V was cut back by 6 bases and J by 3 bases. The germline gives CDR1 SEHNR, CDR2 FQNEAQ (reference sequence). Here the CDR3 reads CASRTPGGADTEAFF. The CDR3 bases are TGTGCCAGCAGGACGCCAGGGGGCGCTGACACTGAAGCTTTCTTT.

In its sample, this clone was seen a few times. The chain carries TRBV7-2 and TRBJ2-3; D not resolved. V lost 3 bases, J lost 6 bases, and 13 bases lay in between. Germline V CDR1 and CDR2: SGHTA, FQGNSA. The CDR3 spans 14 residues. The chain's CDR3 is CASSLVSLGDTQYF. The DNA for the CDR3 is TGTGCCAGCAGCTTGGTCAGCCTCGGGGATACGCAGTATTTT.

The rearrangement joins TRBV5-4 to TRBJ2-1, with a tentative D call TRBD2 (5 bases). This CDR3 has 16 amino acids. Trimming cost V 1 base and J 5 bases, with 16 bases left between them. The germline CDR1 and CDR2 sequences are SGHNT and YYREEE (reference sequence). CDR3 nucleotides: TGTGCCAGCAGCTTGAATCCCACGGGAACAGACAATGAGCAGTTCTTC. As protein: CASSLNPTGTDNEQFF.

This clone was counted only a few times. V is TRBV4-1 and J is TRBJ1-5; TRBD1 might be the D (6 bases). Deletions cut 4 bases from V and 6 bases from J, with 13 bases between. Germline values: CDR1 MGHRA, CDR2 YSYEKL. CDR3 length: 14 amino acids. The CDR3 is CASSPSRGTQPQHF. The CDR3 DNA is TGCGCCAGCAGCCCCTCCAGGGGAACTCAGCCCCAGCATTTT.

The CDR3 DNA is TGTGCCAGCAGCCTGGGTTTGGCGGGAGCTAACTATGGCTACACCTTC. Amino acids: CASSLGLAGANYGYTF. The rearrangement uses TRBV7-2 and TRBJ1-2; D is undetermined. This CDR3 spans 16 amino acids. Germline CDR1 and CDR2: SGHTA and FQGNSA. V dropped 5 bases and J dropped 0 bases, with 16 bases sitting between them.

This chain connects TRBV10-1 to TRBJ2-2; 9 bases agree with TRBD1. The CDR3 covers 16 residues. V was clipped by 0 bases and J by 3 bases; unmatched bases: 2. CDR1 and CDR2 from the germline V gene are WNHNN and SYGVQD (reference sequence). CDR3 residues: CASSESDRGYTGELFF. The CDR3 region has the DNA TGCGCCAGCAGTGAGTCGGACAGGGGATACACCGGGGAGCTGTTTTTT.

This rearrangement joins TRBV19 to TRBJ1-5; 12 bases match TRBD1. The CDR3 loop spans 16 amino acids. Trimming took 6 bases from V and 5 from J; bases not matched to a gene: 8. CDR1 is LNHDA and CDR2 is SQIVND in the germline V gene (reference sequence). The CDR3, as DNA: TGTGCCAGTAGGGACCGGGACAGGGGGCAGGATCAGCCCCAGCATTTT. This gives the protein CASRDRDRGQDQPQHF.

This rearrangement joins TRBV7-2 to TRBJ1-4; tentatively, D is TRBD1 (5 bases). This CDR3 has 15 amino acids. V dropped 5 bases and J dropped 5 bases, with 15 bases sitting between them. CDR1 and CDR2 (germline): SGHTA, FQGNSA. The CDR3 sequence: CASSPYLGGNEKLFF. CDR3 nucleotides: TGTGCCAGCAGCCCGTACCTGGGGGGGAATGAAAAACTGTTTTTT.